This is a list of T cell receptor beta chains from one sample in a study of shared clonotypes between healthy human individuals. Generated by immunoSEQ multiplex PCR, the TCRdb table keeps only in-frame clones and is missing some. Here the sample spans around 2.1 million clones, about 92% being singletons. The specimen was naive CD8+ T cells from PBMCs. These receptors all stem from a man between 18 and 29 years old in good health. Some clones in this sample may be carry-over from other donors' samples. CDR3s include the opening cysteine and the closing phenylalanine or tryptophan. The D gene is left open where the match is weak. Clone size, where shown, is once, few, many, or a class for clones that have expanded.

d_call	v_call	clone_size	j_call	cdr3_aa	cdr3_nt
.	TRBV9	.	TRBJ2-7	CASSKQAGSGWEQYF	TGTGCCAGCAGCAAACAGGCCGGTTCGGGGTGGGAGCAGTACTTC
TRBD1	TRBV27	.	TRBJ2-7	CASSLTTGWSYEQYF	TGTGCCAGCAGTTTAACGACAGGGTGGTCCTACGAGCAGTACTTC
TRBD2	TRBV27	.	TRBJ2-7	CASSLYTSGAYEQYF	TGTGCCAGCAGTTTATATACTAGCGGGGCTTACGAGCAGTACTTC
.	TRBV5-4	.	TRBJ1-4	CASSHPTAGSKEKLFF	TGTGCCAGCAGCCATCCGACGGCAGGGTCAAAAGAAAAACTGTTTTTT
.	TRBV2	.	TRBJ2-7	CASSAPVSYEQYF	TGTGCCAGCAGTGCGCCGGTCTCCTACGAGCAGTACTTC
.	TRBV5-1	.	TRBJ2-7	CASSYFPTRFHEQYF	TGCGCCAGCAGCTATTTTCCGACTAGGTTCCACGAGCAGTACTTC
.	TRBV7-6	.	TRBJ1-3	CASSSGRSSGNTIYF	TGTGCCAGCAGTTCGGGACGGTCCTCTGGAAACACCATATATTTT
.	TRBV7-9	.	TRBJ2-7	CASSLAQTYEQYF	TGTGCCAGCAGCTTAGCGCAGACCTACGAGCAGTACTTC
.	TRBV28	.	TRBJ2-7	CASSFLDYSYEQYF	TGTGCCAGCAGTTTTTTGGATTACTCCTACGAGCAGTACTTC
.	TRBV9	.	TRBJ2-2	CASSVVLNTGELFF	TGTGCCAGCAGCGTAGTTTTGAACACCGGGGAGCTGTTTTTT
.	TRBV11-1	.	TRBJ2-1	CASSPRKGPLVSSYNEQFF	TGTGCCAGCAGCCCACGAAAGGGGCCCCTAGTAAGCTCCTACAATGAGCAGTTCTTC
.	TRBV7-3	once	TRBJ2-7	CASSLRDSYEQYF	TGTGCCAGCAGCCTCCGGGACTCTTACGAGCAGTACTTC
TRBD1	TRBV14	.	TRBJ2-5	CASSHLRDRRETQYF	TGTGCCAGCAGCCACCTCCGGGACAGGCGAGAGACCCAGTACTTC
TRBD1	TRBV7-9	once	TRBJ2-7	CASSLGQGVRYEQYF	TGTGCCAGCAGCTTAGGACAGGGGGTTAGGTACGAGCAGTACTTC
TRBD2	TRBV7-6	.	TRBJ2-3	CASSQRTSGADTQYF	TGTGCCAGCAGCCAACGGACTAGCGGAGCAGATACGCAGTATTTT
.	TRBV7-2	.	TRBJ2-6	CASSVRTDAIRANVLTF	TGTGCCAGCAGCGTTCGGACGGACGCCATAAGGGCCAACGTCCTGACTTTC
TRBD2	TRBV29-1	.	TRBJ2-1	CSVSGTGNEQFF	TGCAGCGTTAGCGGGACCGGGAATGAGCAGTTCTTC
.	TRBV10-3	few	TRBJ2-7	CAISDSSYEQYF	TGTGCCATCAGTGACAGCTCCTACGAGCAGTACTTC
TRBD2	TRBV5-5	once	TRBJ2-7	CASSFHGLAGHEQYF	TGTGCCAGCAGCTTTCACGGACTAGCGGGCCACGAGCAGTACTTC
.	TRBV7-8	.	TRBJ1-4	CASSDSREKLFF	TGTGCCAGCAGCGATAGTCGGGAAAAACTGTTTTTT
TRBD2	TRBV5-4	.	TRBJ2-7	CASSMGLPAYEQYF	TGTGCCAGCAGCATGGGACTACCAGCCTACGAGCAGTACTTC
TRBD1	TRBV28	.	TRBJ2-7	CASRDRDHEQYF	TGTGCCAGCCGGGACAGGGATCACGAGCAGTACTTC
.	TRBV27	.	TRBJ2-4	CASSLSPNADIQYF	TGTGCCAGCAGTTTGTCCCCCAATGCTGACATTCAGTACTTC
TRBD2	TRBV27	.	TRBJ2-1	CASSFLLAGGGNEQFF	TGTGCCAGCAGTTTTCTGCTAGCGGGAGGGGGGAATGAGCAGTTCTTC
.	TRBV10-2	few	TRBJ1-4	CASSVNEKLFF	TGCGCCAGCAGTGTTAATGAAAAACTGTTTTTT
TRBD2	TRBV7-8	.	TRBJ2-1	CASSPRGRDEQFF	TGTGCCAGCAGCCCCCGCGGGAGGGATGAGCAGTTCTTC
.	TRBV29-1	.	TRBJ1-3	CSVGGPTSGNTIYF	TGCAGCGTTGGAGGACCGACCTCTGGAAACACCATATATTTT
TRBD1	TRBV7-2	.	TRBJ1-2	CASSLGGSRTGGPYGYTF	TGTGCCAGCAGCTTAGGCGGCTCTCGGACAGGGGGGCCCTATGGCTACACCTTC
TRBD1	TRBV28	.	TRBJ1-3	CASSIIQGAGNTIYF	TGTGCCAGCAGTATAATACAGGGGGCAGGAAACACCATATATTTT
.	TRBV5-1	.	TRBJ2-1	CASSLTGLIGDNEQFF	TGCGCCAGCAGCCTCACAGGACTCATCGGCGACAATGAGCAGTTCTTC
.	TRBV9	.	TRBJ1-3	CASSGVISGNTIYF	TGTGCCAGCAGCGGGGTCATCTCTGGAAACACCATATATTTT
TRBD1	TRBV28	.	TRBJ2-2	CASSSKTGAGELFF	TGTGCCAGCAGTTCTAAAACAGGGGCTGGGGAGCTGTTTTTT
TRBD1	TRBV7-9	.	TRBJ2-7	CASSPRVTGQLYEQYF	TGTGCCAGCAGCCCACGCGTGACAGGGCAACTCTACGAGCAGTACTTC
.	TRBV27	.	TRBJ2-7	CASSLDGTYEQYF	TGTGCCAGCAGTTTAGACGGGACCTACGAGCAGTACTTC
.	TRBV7-2	once	TRBJ2-7	CASSLTTTFSYEQYF	TGTGCCAGCAGCTTAACCACCACTTTCTCTTACGAGCAGTACTTC
.	TRBV6-5	.	TRBJ2-1	CASSYGTLNEQFF	TGTGCCAGCAGTTACGGGACTCTCAATGAGCAGTTCTTC
.	TRBV4-3	.	TRBJ1-5	CASSQDRRMNQPQHF	TGCGCCAGCAGCCAAGATCGCCGGATGAATCAGCCCCAGCATTTT
.	TRBV27	.	TRBJ2-2	CASSPKTGELFF	TGTGCCAGCAGTCCTAAGACCGGGGAGCTGTTTTTT
TRBD1	TRBV28	.	TRBJ2-7	CASSRTGETYEQYF	TGTGCCAGCAGTAGGACAGGGGAGACCTACGAGCAGTACTTC
.	TRBV11-2	.	TRBJ2-3	CASCGRLSTDTQYF	TGTGCCAGTTGCGGCAGGTTGAGCACAGATACGCAGTATTTT
TRBD2	TRBV7-9	.	TRBJ2-2	CASSTGTSGTNTGELFF	TGTGCCAGCAGTACCGGGACTAGCGGGACGAACACCGGGGAGCTGTTTTTT
.	TRBV4-1	.	TRBJ2-7	CASSQMGNGYEQYF	TGCGCCAGCAGCCAAATGGGGAACGGCTACGAGCAGTACTTC
TRBD1	TRBV30	.	TRBJ1-6	CAWGTGSNSPLHF	TGTGCCTGGGGGACAGGGAGTAATTCACCCCTCCACTTT
TRBD1	TRBV4-3	.	TRBJ2-7	CASSQGDRAEQYF	TGCGCCAGCAGCCAGGGTGACAGGGCCGAGCAGTACTTC
.	TRBV7-9	.	TRBJ1-1	CASSLAGYTEAFF	TGTGCCAGCAGCTTAGCGGGGTACACTGAAGCTTTCTTT
TRBD1	TRBV30	.	TRBJ1-6	CAWSPGQENSPLHF	TGTGCCTGGAGTCCGGGACAGGAAAATTCACCCCTCCACTTT
.	TRBV9	.	TRBJ1-1	CASTQGLNTEAFF	TGTGCCAGCACCCAGGGCCTGAACACTGAAGCTTTCTTT
.	TRBV27	.	TRBJ2-7	CASSWGGHGYEQYF	TGTGCCAGCAGTTGGGGGGGACACGGGTACGAGCAGTACTTC
.	TRBV7-9	.	TRBJ1-1	CATKVGQNTEAFF	TGTGCCACCAAGGTGGGACAGAACACTGAAGCTTTCTTT
TRBD2	TRBV6-1	once	TRBJ2-1	CASINSGRIYNEQFF	TGTGCCAGCATTAATAGCGGGAGAATCTACAATGAGCAGTTCTTC
.	TRBV6-5	.	TRBJ2-5	CASSLDGETQYF	TGTGCCAGCAGTTTGGACGGGGAGACCCAGTACTTC
.	TRBV2	.	TRBJ2-7	CASQQGVLPYEQYF	TGTGCCAGCCAACAGGGAGTCTTGCCCTACGAGCAGTACTTC